The TCR beta chain described here comes from a study of OX40 agonist ivuxolimab in advanced cancers. From germline, CDR1 is KGHSH and CDR2 LQKENI. This CDR3 is 17 amino acids long. V was pared by 2 bases and J by 5 bases, with 18 bases between. Using immunoSEQ multiplex PCR, the repertoire was profiled, and TCRdb retains in-frame clones only, with some absent. Seen here are about 54,000 clones, approximately 90% observed once, and the top ten hold over 10%. The sequencing used CD4+ or CD8+ T cells sorted from blood, collected in a trial of the OX40 agonist ivuxolimab. The chain combines TRBV18 with TRBJ1-4; D may be TRBD1 (6 bases). This receptor was obtained from an adult with an advanced solid tumor such as melanoma, head and neck, liver or kidney cancer. The CDR3 sequence is CASSPAPYQGINEKLFF. The CDR3 DNA reads as TGTGCCAGCTCACCAGCCCCTTACCAGGGGATAAATGAAAAACTGTTTTTT. Combining the CDR3 with reference TRBV18 and TRBJ1-4 gives the whole variable domain NAGVMQNPRHLVRRRGQEARLRCSPMKGHSHVYWYRQLPEEGLKFMVYLQKENIIDESGMPKERFSAEFPKEGPSILRIQQVVRGDSAAYFCASSPAPYQGINEKLFFGSGTQLSVL.